Following are 2 T cell receptor beta chains from one sample sequenced in a study of T cell responses to AZD1222 COVID-19 vaccine. TCRdb's table, derived via immunoSEQ multiplex PCR, lists solely in-frame clones and lacks some. Found here are 70,000 to 95,000 clones, approximately 90% of them singletons; the top ten hold more than 25%. Sample: peripheral blood, taken 28 days after the second AZD1222 dose. The receptors were gathered from an adult who received the AZD1222 COVID-19 vaccine.

The genes are TRBV11-3 and TRBJ2-1, with a possible D match to TRBD1 (6 bases). This CDR3 contains 15 residues. Germline V gene data show CDR1 as SGHNT and CDR2 as YENEEA. V was cut by 6 bases and J by 0 bases, with 12 bases left in between. CDR3 sequence: CASSSTGISYNEQFF. In DNA, the CDR3 is TGTGCCAGCAGTTCGACAGGAATCTCCTACAATGAGCAGTTCTTC.

This clone was found once. V gene TRBV5-4 combines with J gene TRBJ1-3; maybe TRBD1 (6 bases). The length of the CDR3 is 14 residues. Germline assignment: CDR1 SGHNT and CDR2 YYREEE (reference sequence). Trimming removed 2 bases at V and 6 bases at J, with 12 bases between. The DNA of the CDR3 is TGTGCCAGCAGCTTCCGGGGGGGCACAAACACCATATATTTT. This translates into CASSFRGGTNTIYF.